This T cell receptor (beta chain) was profiled in a study of beta chain features in type 1 diabetes. This clone was picked up a small number of times. Its antigen is not identified. Study-level results: TCRB CDR3 length was moderately but significantly reduced in all four CD4+ subsets of Type 1 diabetes patients. The naive, central memory and Treg TCRB repertoires of patients appeared to be more similar to one another than those of healthy donors.

The sequenced template was cDNA made from the entire isolated RNA. Clones were sequenced by immunoSEQ multiplex PCR, and TCRdb holds only the in-frame ones, with some missing. This sample has a few hundred thousand clones; around 12% occur once, and the top ten carry around 0.01%. The V gene's germline CDR1 is MDHEN and CDR2 SYDVKM. Losses at the gene ends were 3 bases for V and 2 bases for J; bases not matched to a gene: 6. This CDR3 has 15 amino acids. Sorting of CD4+ naive, central memory, regulatory and stem cell-like memory cells was performed via CD45RO/CCR7/CD25/CD127/CD95/CD27. The chain is built from TRBV28 and TRBJ2-5; 7 positions agree with TRBD1. The TCR was taken from a woman aged 18-30 years with type 1 diabetes. Sequenced material: naive CD4+ T cells from blood. Written as DNA, the CDR3 is TGTGCCAGCAGTTTCCCCGGGACAGCTCAAGAGACCCAGTACTTC. Amino acid sequence: CASSFPGTAQETQYF.